The rows below give T cell receptor beta chains drawn from one sample of a study of T cell responses to AZD1222 COVID-19 vaccine. Generated by immunoSEQ multiplex PCR, the TCRdb table keeps only in-frame clones and is missing some. The table shows roughly 160,000 clones, with around 90% occurring only once. Sequences were derived from peripheral blood, sampled 28 days after the second AZD1222 dose. These receptors came from an adult who received the AZD1222 COVID-19 vaccine. CDR3s include the opening cysteine and the closing phenylalanine or tryptophan. The D gene is left open where the match is weak. Expanded clones get a size class; other rows say once, few or many, or leave the size out.

v_gene: TRBV28; j_gene: TRBJ2-6; len: 16; abundance: NA; d_gene: NA; CDR3nt: TGTGCCAGCAGCCTCGGACAGTACTCTGGGGCCAACGTCCTGACTTTC; CDR3aa: CASSLGQYSGANVLTF
v_gene: TRBV11-2; j_gene: TRBJ1-1; len: 14; abundance: NA; d_gene: NA; CDR3nt: TGTGCCAGCAGCTTAGACATGGTTTCCTCTGAAGCTTTCTTT; CDR3aa: CASSLDMVSSEAFF
v_gene: TRBV30; j_gene: TRBJ2-5; len: 15; abundance: NA; d_gene: TRBD1; CDR3nt: TGTGCCTGGAGCACCCCCGGGACAGGGTTTCAGGCCCAGTACTTC; CDR3aa: CAWSTPGTGFQAQYF
v_gene: TRBV12-5; j_gene: TRBJ1-1; len: 13; abundance: once; d_gene: TRBD1; CDR3nt: TGTGCTAGCCTCTGGACAGGGGACACTGAAGCTTTCTTT; CDR3aa: CASLWTGDTEAFF
v_gene: TRBV4-3; j_gene: TRBJ1-2; len: 16; abundance: NA; d_gene: NA; CDR3nt: TGCGCCAGCAGCCAAGAAGTGACAGGATTTAACTATGGCTACACCTTC; CDR3aa: CASSQEVTGFNYGYTF
v_gene: TRBV3-1/TRBV3-2; j_gene: TRBJ2-3; len: 13; abundance: NA; d_gene: NA; CDR3nt: TGTGCCAGCAGCCACGGGGTTCCAGATACGCAGTATTTT; CDR3aa: CASSHGVPDTQYF
v_gene: TRBV20-1; j_gene: TRBJ1-1; len: 13; abundance: NA; d_gene: NA; CDR3nt: TGCAGTGCTAGTACCGCTATGAACACTGAAGCTTTCTTT; CDR3aa: CSASTAMNTEAFF
v_gene: TRBV6-5; j_gene: TRBJ1-2; len: 12; abundance: NA; d_gene: NA; CDR3nt: TGTGCCAGCAAAGGGTTTAACTATGGCTACACCTTC; CDR3aa: CASKGFNYGYTF
v_gene: TRBV19; j_gene: TRBJ1-1; len: 17; abundance: NA; d_gene: NA; CDR3nt: TGTGCCAGTAGTATCCACTCCAAGGACAGCTTGAACACTGAAGCTTTCTTT; CDR3aa: CASSIHSKDSLNTEAFF
v_gene: TRBV6-5; j_gene: TRBJ1-2; len: 15; abundance: NA; d_gene: TRBD1; CDR3nt: TGTGCCAGCAGAAGCCCGACAGGGTCTAACTATGGCTACACCTTC; CDR3aa: CASRSPTGSNYGYTF
v_gene: TRBV7-2; j_gene: TRBJ1-3; len: 15; abundance: NA; d_gene: NA; CDR3nt: TGTGCCAGCAGCTTTGAGGGGTTGTCAGGAAACACCATATATTTT; CDR3aa: CASSFEGLSGNTIYF
v_gene: TRBV7-8; j_gene: TRBJ2-2; len: 14; abundance: NA; d_gene: TRBD1; CDR3nt: TGTGCCAGCCACAGGGGGTATGGCACCGGGGAGCTGTTTTTT; CDR3aa: CASHRGYGTGELFF
v_gene: TRBV10-1; j_gene: TRBJ1-1; len: 15; abundance: NA; d_gene: NA; CDR3nt: TGCGCCAGCAGTGTAGGGTACAGAATGAACACTGAAGCTTTCTTT; CDR3aa: CASSVGYRMNTEAFF
v_gene: TRBV7-2; j_gene: TRBJ2-1; len: 15; abundance: NA; d_gene: TRBD1; CDR3nt: TGTGCCAGCAGCCCCGGGACAGCTTTCTACAATGAGCAGTTCTTC; CDR3aa: CASSPGTAFYNEQFF
v_gene: TRBV5-1; j_gene: TRBJ2-1; len: 14; abundance: NA; d_gene: TRBD2; CDR3nt: TGCGCCAGCAGCTTGGAGGGCGGGAGGAATGAGCAGTTCTTC; CDR3aa: CASSLEGGRNEQFF
v_gene: TRBV4-3; j_gene: TRBJ2-3; len: 14; abundance: NA; d_gene: NA; CDR3nt: TGCGCCAGCAGCCAAGAGTCGGTTCAAGATACGCAGTATTTT; CDR3aa: CASSQESVQDTQYF
v_gene: TRBV19; j_gene: TRBJ1-1; len: 14; abundance: NA; d_gene: TRBD1; CDR3nt: TGTGCCAGTAGTGCCGGGACAGGGTTCACTGAAGCTTTCTTT; CDR3aa: CASSAGTGFTEAFF
v_gene: TRBV5-1; j_gene: TRBJ2-1; len: 15; abundance: NA; d_gene: TRBD2; CDR3nt: TGCGCCAGCAGCTTGCTAGCGGGAGGGTACAATGAGCAGTTCTTC; CDR3aa: CASSLLAGGYNEQFF
v_gene: TRBV5-1; j_gene: TRBJ2-2; len: 14; abundance: NA; d_gene: NA; CDR3nt: TGCGCCAGCAGCTTGGGGGCGAACACCGGGGAGCTGTTTTTT; CDR3aa: CASSLGANTGELFF
v_gene: TRBV9; j_gene: TRBJ1-1; len: 13; abundance: NA; d_gene: NA; CDR3nt: TGTGCCAGCAGCCGGGAAATGAACACTGAAGCTTTCTTT; CDR3aa: CASSREMNTEAFF
v_gene: TRBV28; j_gene: TRBJ2-5; len: 12; abundance: NA; d_gene: NA; CDR3nt: TGTGCCTCCCGCGCGGGCAAGGAGACCCAGTACTTC; CDR3aa: CASRAGKETQYF
v_gene: TRBV4-3; j_gene: TRBJ2-1; len: 17; abundance: NA; d_gene: TRBD2; CDR3nt: TGCGCCAGCAGCCAAGATCCCAGCGGGAGGTCCTACAATGAGCAGTTCTTC; CDR3aa: CASSQDPSGRSYNEQFF
v_gene: TRBV4-2; j_gene: TRBJ2-2; len: 15; abundance: NA; d_gene: NA; CDR3nt: TGTGCCAGCAGCCAAGAAGGCTCCCCAACCGGGGAGCTGTTTTTT; CDR3aa: CASSQEGSPTGELFF
v_gene: TRBV30; j_gene: TRBJ2-2; len: 15; abundance: NA; d_gene: NA; CDR3nt: TGTGCCTGGAAGCAGGCCGTGGGCCGGACCGGGGAGCTGTTTTTT; CDR3aa: CAWKQAVGRTGELFF
v_gene: TRBV4-3; j_gene: TRBJ2-7; len: 15; abundance: NA; d_gene: NA; CDR3nt: TGCGCCAGCAGCCAAGATTTGCTAGCCTGGGGCGAGCAGTACTTC; CDR3aa: CASSQDLLAWGEQYF
v_gene: TRBV7-2; j_gene: TRBJ1-5; len: 15; abundance: once; d_gene: NA; CDR3nt: TGTGCCAGCAGCTTTCCCGGGGTCGGAAATCAGCCCCAGCATTTT; CDR3aa: CASSFPGVGNQPQHF
v_gene: TRBV28; j_gene: TRBJ1-1; len: 14; abundance: NA; d_gene: NA; CDR3nt: TGTGCCAGCAGTTTAGGTGGGGTGAACACTGAAGCTTTCTTT; CDR3aa: CASSLGGVNTEAFF
v_gene: TRBV19; j_gene: TRBJ1-1; len: 14; abundance: few; d_gene: NA; CDR3nt: TGTGCCAGTAGCGTAATTGGGGTTAACACTGAAGCTTTCTTT; CDR3aa: CASSVIGVNTEAFF
v_gene: TRBV5-1; j_gene: TRBJ1-2; len: 16; abundance: NA; d_gene: NA; CDR3nt: TGCGCCAGCAGCAAGGACAGTCTTACCGCTAACTATGGCTACACCTTC; CDR3aa: CASSKDSLTANYGYTF
v_gene: TRBV6-5; j_gene: TRBJ1-1; len: 13; abundance: NA; d_gene: NA; CDR3nt: TGTGCCAGCAGTTACTCGGGAGGGGAAGAAGCTTTCTTT; CDR3aa: CASSYSGGEEAFF
v_gene: TRBV7-2; j_gene: TRBJ1-6; len: 14; abundance: NA; d_gene: TRBD1; CDR3nt: TGTGCCAGCAGCCTAGGGGGCGAGTATTCACCCCTCCACTTT; CDR3aa: CASSLGGEYSPLHF
v_gene: TRBV7-2; j_gene: TRBJ2-7; len: 15; abundance: NA; d_gene: TRBD1; CDR3nt: TGTGCCAGCAGCCCCACAGGGGGAGGTTCCTACGAGCAGTACTTC; CDR3aa: CASSPTGGGSYEQYF
v_gene: TRBV7-2; j_gene: TRBJ2-3; len: 15; abundance: few; d_gene: TRBD2; CDR3nt: TGTGCCAGCAGCTCCAAGCGGGGGGGCACAGATACGCAGTATTTT; CDR3aa: CASSSKRGGTDTQYF
v_gene: TRBV19; j_gene: TRBJ2-3; len: 13; abundance: NA; d_gene: NA; CDR3nt: TGTGCCAGTAGTTGGGGGTACACAGATACGCAGTATTTT; CDR3aa: CASSWGYTDTQYF
v_gene: TRBV11-2; j_gene: TRBJ1-2; len: 15; abundance: NA; d_gene: NA; CDR3nt: TGTGCCAGCAGCTCCCGCCCACGCCTTAACTATGGCTACACCTTC; CDR3aa: CASSSRPRLNYGYTF